Detailed here is one TCR beta chain. These data belong to a study of shared T cell receptors in the human thymus. The CDR3 totals 16 residues. V lost 0 bases and J lost 0, with 9 bases in between. The germline CDR1 and CDR2 sequences are MNHNY and SVGAGI (reference sequence). Profiled with immunoSEQ multiplex PCR; TCRdb holds only in-frame clones, not every one. This table has hundreds of thousands of clones, over 75% appearing once. The same specimen was also included in a second study, on human thymus T cells. This second study says: Donor material was obtained from healthy Finnish infants undergoing corrective surgery for congenital heart defects. Thymus tissue for the work was resected from patients undergoing corrective heart surgery. Thymic and blood repertoires appeared to display a bias in their usage of V and J genes. As related research reported, thymic repertoires overlapped highly among unrelated individuals.

Sequenced: thymocytes. The sequence derives from a boy younger than two with a congenital heart defect. The chain employs TRBV6-6 and TRBJ1-5; D gene ambiguous. The CDR3 coding sequence is TGTGCCAGCAGTTACTCGGTCGGGGATAGCAATCAGCCCCAGCATTTT. Protein: CASSYSVGDSNQPQHF.